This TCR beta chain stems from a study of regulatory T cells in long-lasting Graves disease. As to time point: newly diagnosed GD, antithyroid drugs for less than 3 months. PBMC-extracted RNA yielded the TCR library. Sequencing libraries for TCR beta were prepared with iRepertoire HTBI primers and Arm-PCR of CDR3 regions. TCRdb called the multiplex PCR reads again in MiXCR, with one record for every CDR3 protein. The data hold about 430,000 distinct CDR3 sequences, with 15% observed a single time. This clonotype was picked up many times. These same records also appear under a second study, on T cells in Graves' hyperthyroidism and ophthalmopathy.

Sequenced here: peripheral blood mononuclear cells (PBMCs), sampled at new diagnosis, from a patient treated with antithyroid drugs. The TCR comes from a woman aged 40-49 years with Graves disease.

This chain's CDR3 is CASMQGLNSYNEQFF. CDR3 bases: TGTGCCAGCATGCAGGGGCTCAACTCCTACAATGAGCAGTTCTTC. V gene TRBV2 combines with J gene TRBJ2-1; maybe TRBD1 (6 bases). The ends were cut back, 7 bases at V and 0 bases at J, with 13 bases in the middle. Germline CDR1 SNHLY, CDR2 FYNNEI. The CDR3 is made up of 15 amino acids.